These 7 T cell receptor beta chains came from one sample sequenced in a study of blood T cell repertoires in COVID-19. Clones were sequenced by immunoSEQ multiplex PCR, and TCRdb holds only the in-frame ones, with some missing. The profile shows 70,000 to 80,000 clones, roughly 87% of them singletons. Sequenced input: peripheral blood. The receptor set was obtained from a woman aged 45-59 years with acute or convalescent COVID-19.

The chain links TRBV28 to TRBJ1-2; TRBD1 aligns across 8 bases. CDR3 length equals 17 residues. Trimming removed 2 bases from V and 4 bases from J; junction bases left unmatched: 12. The V gene's germline CDR1 is MDHEN and CDR2 SYDVKM. DNA for the CDR3: TGTGCCAGCAGTTTAGGACAGGGACCCTATTCAGTCTATGGCTACACCTTC. Translated, it gives CASSLGQGPYSVYGYTF.

The chain links TRBV24-1 to TRBJ2-7; tentative D call: TRBD2 (6 bases). Trimming removed 4 bases at V and 7 bases at J, with 13 bases between. This CDR3 region has 13 residues. Germline loops: CDR1 KGHDR, CDR2 SFDVKD. CDR3 coding DNA: TGTGCCACCAGTGACCACGGGGCGGGGGAGCAGTACTTC. Its protein is CATSDHGAGEQYF.

The chain links TRBV5-1 to TRBJ1-2; 7 nucleotides line up with TRBD1. This CDR3 spans 12 amino acids. V was clipped by 4 bases and J by 8 bases; unmatched bases: 5. Germline loops: CDR1 SGHRS, CDR2 YFSETQ. The CDR3 here is CASSPTGEGYTF. CDR3 nucleotides: TGCGCCAGCAGCCCTACAGGGGAAGGCTACACCTTC.

V is TRBV19 and J is TRBJ2-1; weak D call: TRBD2 (6 bases). This CDR3 comprises 14 residues. The germline gives CDR1 LNHDA, CDR2 SQIVND (reference sequence). The V end lost 5 bases, the J end lost 5 bases, and 13 bases lay between the germline ends. CDR3 residues: CASSSTRADNEQFF. CDR3 nucleotide sequence: TGTGCCAGTAGTTCGACTAGAGCCGACAATGAGCAGTTCTTC.

V and J are TRBV5-4 and TRBJ2-7; 7 bases are a match to TRBD1. V dropped 5 bases and J dropped 5; count of bases not matched to a gene: 10. The CDR3 is 14 residues long. Per the germline V gene, CDR1 is SGHNT and CDR2 is YYREEE (reference sequence). The CDR3 DNA reads TGTGCCAGCAGACCAGGGACAGCCCTAGACGAGCAGTACTTC. This translates into CASRPGTALDEQYF.

The chain carries TRBV7-3 and TRBJ1-1, with 8 bases fitting TRBD1. V gave up 3 bases and J gave up 3 bases; unmatched junction bases: 0. Germline V lookup: CDR1 SGHTA, CDR2 FQGTGA. This CDR3 contains 13 residues. The CDR3 nucleotides read TGTGCCAGCAGCTTGGACAGGGACACTGAAGCTTTCTTT. This translates into CASSLDRDTEAFF.

The chain couples TRBV7-2 to TRBJ1-5, with D hard to call. Germline assignment: CDR1 SGHTA and CDR2 FQGNSA. This CDR3 is built from 13 residues. Trimming pared 3 bases from V and 1 base from J, leaving 4 bases between. CDR3 DNA sequence: TGTGCCAGCAGCTTTGGCAGCAATCAGCCCCAGCATTTT. This translates into CASSFGSNQPQHF.